The rows below give T cell receptor beta chains drawn from one sample of a study of regulatory T cells in long-lasting Graves disease. TCRdb ran MiXCR on the multiplex PCR reads and lists one entry per CDR3 protein. Of around 500,000 distinct CDR3 sequences listed, approximately 15% are singletons. This sample was also put to use in a study of T cells in Graves' hyperthyroidism and ophthalmopathy.

The specimen was peripheral blood mononuclear cells (PBMCs), collected at new diagnosis, from a patient treated with antithyroid drugs. These receptors originate from a man aged 25 to 40 with Graves disease. Each CDR3 is given with its conserved first and last residue. A D gene is named only where the DNA matches it firmly. Rows give clone size only sometimes, using once, few, many, or a class for an expanded clone.

abundance: many
len: 13
v_gene: TRBV29-1
j_gene: TRBJ2-2
d_gene: .
CDR3nt: TGCAGCGTTGATAGAACGAACACCGGGGAGCTGTTTTTT
CDR3aa: CSVDRTNTGELFF

abundance: many
len: 15
v_gene: TRBV27
j_gene: TRBJ2-7
d_gene: TRBD2
CDR3nt: TGTGCCAGCAGTTTGGCGGGAGGTACCTCCTACGAGCAGTACTTC
CDR3aa: CASSLAGGTSYEQYF

abundance: many
len: 14
v_gene: TRBV2
j_gene: TRBJ2-7
d_gene: .
CDR3nt: TGTGCCAGCAGCAGCACTAGCCTTAGAGGGGAGCAGTACTTC
CDR3aa: CASSSTSLRGEQYF

abundance: many
len: 14
v_gene: TRBV12-3/TRBV12-4
j_gene: TRBJ2-7
d_gene: TRBD2
CDR3nt: TGTGCCAGCACCGCCCGACTAGCGGGAGGCGAGCAGTACTTC
CDR3aa: CASTARLAGGEQYF

abundance: many
len: 16
v_gene: TRBV6-2/TRBV6-3
j_gene: TRBJ2-3
d_gene: TRBD1
CDR3nt: TGTGCCAGCAGTTCCAAGGACAGGGGGCTCACAGATACGCAGTATTTT
CDR3aa: CASSSKDRGLTDTQYF

abundance: many
len: 17
v_gene: TRBV7-2
j_gene: TRBJ1-6
d_gene: TRBD1
CDR3nt: TGTGCCAGCAGCTGGGGACAGTCCCGCTCCTATAATTCACCCCTCCACTTT
CDR3aa: CASSWGQSRSYNSPLHF

abundance: .
len: 13
v_gene: TRBV14
j_gene: TRBJ2-7
d_gene: TRBD1
CDR3nt: TGTGCCAGCAGCCCGGGGACAGCAATCCAGCAGTACTTC
CDR3aa: CASSPGTAIQQYF

abundance: many
len: 15
v_gene: TRBV3-1
j_gene: TRBJ1-5
d_gene: .
CDR3nt: TGTGCCAGCAGCCAAGGCAGGGGATACAATCAGCCCCAGCATTTT
CDR3aa: CASSQGRGYNQPQHF

abundance: many
len: 14
v_gene: TRBV12-3/TRBV12-4
j_gene: TRBJ2-1
d_gene: TRBD2
CDR3nt: TGTGCCAGCAGCCCGACTAGCCGCTACAATGAGCAGTTCTTC
CDR3aa: CASSPTSRYNEQFF

abundance: many
len: 13
v_gene: TRBV20-1
j_gene: TRBJ2-7
d_gene: TRBD1
CDR3nt: TGCAGTGCTGGAATGGTGGACAGGGGCCTAAAGTACTTC
CDR3aa: CSAGMVDRGLKYF

abundance: many
len: 16
v_gene: TRBV20-1
j_gene: TRBJ2-3
d_gene: .
CDR3nt: TGCAGTGCTAGACCCCCCGGGAGAAAGAGCACAGATACGCAGTATTTT
CDR3aa: CSARPPGRKSTDTQYF

abundance: .
len: 14
v_gene: TRBV13
j_gene: TRBJ1-4
d_gene: TRBD1
CDR3nt: TGTGCCAGCAGCTGGACAGGGGAAGATGAAAAACTGTTTTTT
CDR3aa: CASSWTGEDEKLFF

abundance: many
len: 13
v_gene: TRBV5-4
j_gene: TRBJ2-3
d_gene: .
CDR3nt: TGCGCCAGCACCCGACAGGGCACAGATACGCAGTATTTT
CDR3aa: CASTRQGTDTQYF

abundance: .
len: 16
v_gene: TRBV5-1
j_gene: TRBJ2-7
d_gene: TRBD2
CDR3nt: TGCGCCAGCAGCTTGGAACTAGCGGGAGGGCCCGCGGTGCAGTACTTC
CDR3aa: CASSLELAGGPAVQYF

abundance: few
len: 18
v_gene: TRBV30
j_gene: TRBJ1-4
d_gene: .
CDR3nt: TGTGCCTGGAGTGTAGGGCGGACCCGACCTGCAACTAATGAAAAACTGTTTTTT
CDR3aa: CAWSVGRTRPATNEKLFF

abundance: many
len: 15
v_gene: TRBV24-1
j_gene: TRBJ2-3
d_gene: .
CDR3nt: TGTGCCACCAGTGATCCTGGGGGCGAAACAGATACGCAGTATTTT
CDR3aa: CATSDPGGETDTQYF

abundance: many
len: 13
v_gene: TRBV12-3/TRBV12-4
j_gene: TRBJ1-2
d_gene: .
CDR3nt: TGTGCCAGCAGTAGGACTGAAAACTATGGCTACACCTTC
CDR3aa: CASSRTENYGYTF

abundance: .
len: 15
v_gene: TRBV9
j_gene: TRBJ2-3
d_gene: .
CDR3nt: TGTGCCAGCAGCGTAGAGCCTTCCAGCACAGATACGCAGTATTTT
CDR3aa: CASSVEPSSTDTQYF

abundance: many
len: 15
v_gene: TRBV12-3/TRBV12-4
j_gene: TRBJ2-1
d_gene: TRBD2
CDR3nt: TGTGCCAGCAGTTCCACGGGACTAGCGCTGGATGAGCAGTTCTTC
CDR3aa: CASSSTGLALDEQFF

abundance: .
len: 14
v_gene: TRBV7-9
j_gene: TRBJ1-6
d_gene: TRBD1
CDR3nt: TGTGCCAGCAGCAAGACAGGGAGAGAATCACCCCTCCACTTT
CDR3aa: CASSKTGRESPLHF

abundance: many
len: 17
v_gene: TRBV24-1
j_gene: TRBJ2-1
d_gene: .
CDR3nt: TGTGCCACCAGTGATTTGAGAAGCGGACCCTACTACAATGAGCAGTTCTTC
CDR3aa: CATSDLRSGPYYNEQFF

abundance: .
len: 15
v_gene: TRBV19
j_gene: TRBJ1-1
d_gene: TRBD1
CDR3nt: TGTGCCAGTACCCACCGACGACAGGGGCTAAGTGAAGCTTTCTTT
CDR3aa: CASTHRRQGLSEAFF

abundance: many
len: 14
v_gene: TRBV10-1
j_gene: TRBJ2-4
d_gene: .
CDR3nt: TGCGCCAGCAGTGATGGGGGGCCGGGTAACATTCAGTACTTC
CDR3aa: CASSDGGPGNIQYF

abundance: many
len: 20
v_gene: TRBV27
j_gene: TRBJ2-2
d_gene: TRBD2
CDR3nt: TGTGCCAGCAGTTTTTATCCGGGACTAGCGGGACAGGGTGGTACCGGGGAGCTGTTTTTT
CDR3aa: CASSFYPGLAGQGGTGELFF

abundance: many
len: 11
v_gene: TRBV29-1
j_gene: TRBJ1-1
d_gene: .
CDR3nt: TGCAGCGTTGGGTCATCGGGGCGGGTTTTCTTT
CDR3aa: CSVGSSGRVFF

abundance: many
len: 14
v_gene: TRBV12-3/TRBV12-4
j_gene: TRBJ2-5
d_gene: .
CDR3nt: TGTGCCAGCAGCCCAAGAGCGATCCAAGAGACCCAGTACTTC
CDR3aa: CASSPRAIQETQYF

abundance: many
len: 9
v_gene: TRBV30
j_gene: TRBJ1-1
d_gene: .
CDR3nt: TGTGCCTGCGACAGCGAAGCTTTCTTT
CDR3aa: CACDSEAFF

abundance: many
len: 15
v_gene: TRBV7-2
j_gene: TRBJ1-6
d_gene: .
CDR3nt: TGTGCCAGCAGCACCGGGCCGCTTGGGAATTCACCCCTCCACTTT
CDR3aa: CASSTGPLGNSPLHF

abundance: few
len: 14
v_gene: TRBV19
j_gene: TRBJ1-1
d_gene: .
CDR3nt: TGTGCCAGTAGTATAACCCTCGGGGGGTTTGAAGCTTTCTTT
CDR3aa: CASSITLGGFEAFF

abundance: many
len: 15
v_gene: TRBV18
j_gene: TRBJ2-7
d_gene: TRBD2
CDR3nt: TGTGCCAGCTCACTGCGAGCGGGAGACCCCTACGAGCAGTACTTC
CDR3aa: CASSLRAGDPYEQYF

abundance: .
len: 17
v_gene: TRBV5-6
j_gene: TRBJ1-5
d_gene: TRBD1
CDR3nt: TGTGCCAGCAGCTTAGGACAGGGAGGGAAGAGGAATCAGCCCCAGCATTTT
CDR3aa: CASSLGQGGKRNQPQHF

abundance: many
len: 13
v_gene: TRBV10-2
j_gene: TRBJ2-5
d_gene: .
CDR3nt: TGCGCCAGCAGTGAGGCAAGGGGGGAGACCCAGTACTTC
CDR3aa: CASSEARGETQYF

abundance: .
len: 14
v_gene: TRBV30
j_gene: TRBJ2-1
d_gene: .
CDR3nt: TGTGCCTGGAGTGTTAGCGGAATAAATAATGAGCAGTTCTTC
CDR3aa: CAWSVSGINNEQFF

abundance: .
len: 14
v_gene: TRBV2
j_gene: TRBJ2-3
d_gene: TRBD2
CDR3nt: TGTGCCAGCAGGGAAGGGACTATCACAGATACGCAGTATTTT
CDR3aa: CASREGTITDTQYF

abundance: many
len: 16
v_gene: TRBV5-1
j_gene: TRBJ2-3
d_gene: .
CDR3nt: TGCGCCAGCAGCCGCCCGAGGAGGGTGGTTGAAGATACGCAGTATTTT
CDR3aa: CASSRPRRVVEDTQYF

abundance: few
len: 19
v_gene: TRBV11-2
j_gene: TRBJ2-3
d_gene: TRBD2
CDR3nt: TGTGCCAGCAGCTTAGGGGGGGGGACTAGCGGGAGACTAGCAGATACGCAGTATTTT
CDR3aa: CASSLGGGTSGRLADTQYF

abundance: many
len: 15
v_gene: TRBV20-1
j_gene: TRBJ2-7
d_gene: TRBD2
CDR3nt: TGCAGTGCTAGAGTCGGGGGACTAGCGGGGTACGAGCAGTACTTC
CDR3aa: CSARVGGLAGYEQYF

abundance: many
len: 14
v_gene: TRBV12-3/TRBV12-4
j_gene: TRBJ2-2
d_gene: .
CDR3nt: TGTGCCAGCATCCCGGGCAGGGCATCCGGGGAGCTGTTTTTT
CDR3aa: CASIPGRASGELFF

abundance: .
len: 16
v_gene: TRBV6-1
j_gene: TRBJ1-3
d_gene: .
CDR3nt: TGTGCCAGCAGGGGCGGCAAACCTCGCTCTGGAAACACCATATATTTT
CDR3aa: CASRGGKPRSGNTIYF

abundance: many
len: 15
v_gene: TRBV5-5
j_gene: TRBJ1-1
d_gene: TRBD1
CDR3nt: TGTGCCAGCAGCCTGGGACAGGTGGGGAGGGCTGAAGCTTTCTTT
CDR3aa: CASSLGQVGRAEAFF

abundance: many
len: 16
v_gene: TRBV2
j_gene: TRBJ2-3
d_gene: TRBD1
CDR3nt: TGTGCCAGCAGTGAAGACAGACAGGGGGCAAAAGATACGCAGTATTTT
CDR3aa: CASSEDRQGAKDTQYF

abundance: few
len: 19
v_gene: TRBV24-1
j_gene: TRBJ2-1
d_gene: TRBD2
CDR3nt: TGTGCCACCAGTGATCCTGGACAGACTAGCGGGAGTAGCGACAATGAGCAGTTCTTC
CDR3aa: CATSDPGQTSGSSDNEQFF

abundance: many
len: 15
v_gene: TRBV5-1
j_gene: TRBJ2-7
d_gene: TRBD2
CDR3nt: TGCGCCAGCAGCCAAATAACTAGCGGGAGCGACGAGCAGTACTTC
CDR3aa: CASSQITSGSDEQYF

abundance: .
len: 14
v_gene: TRBV7-8
j_gene: TRBJ2-7
d_gene: .
CDR3nt: TGTGCCAGCAGCACGGACGGGAGCTCCTACGAGAAGTACTTC
CDR3aa: CASSTDGSSYEKYF

abundance: many
len: 13
v_gene: TRBV3-1
j_gene: TRBJ2-4
d_gene: .
CDR3nt: TGTGCCAGCAGCCGGGGAGGTCCAAACATTCAGTACTTC
CDR3aa: CASSRGGPNIQYF

abundance: many
len: 15
v_gene: TRBV5-5
j_gene: TRBJ2-7
d_gene: TRBD2
CDR3nt: TGTGCCAGCAGCCACCTACTAGCGGGAGTATACGAGCAGTACTTC
CDR3aa: CASSHLLAGVYEQYF

abundance: few
len: 16
v_gene: TRBV6-1
j_gene: TRBJ2-2
d_gene: .
CDR3nt: TGTGCCAGCAGACACTATATGGGAATCCTTCCCGGGGAGCTGTTTTTT
CDR3aa: CASRHYMGILPGELFF

abundance: many
len: 11
v_gene: TRBV20-1
j_gene: TRBJ1-4
d_gene: .
CDR3nt: TGCAGTGCGGCAGGGGATGAAAAACTGTTTTTT
CDR3aa: CSAAGDEKLFF

abundance: .
len: 15
v_gene: TRBV19
j_gene: TRBJ2-5
d_gene: .
CDR3nt: TGTGCCAGTAGGGGACACGGGAGTACGAGGGAGACCCAGTACTTC
CDR3aa: CASRGHGSTRETQYF

abundance: many
len: 13
v_gene: TRBV12-3/TRBV12-4
j_gene: TRBJ2-7
d_gene: TRBD2
CDR3nt: TGTGCCAGCGGACGGACTAGCGACTACGAGCAGTACTTC
CDR3aa: CASGRTSDYEQYF

abundance: many
len: 15
v_gene: TRBV11-2
j_gene: TRBJ2-3
d_gene: TRBD2
CDR3nt: TGTGCCAGCAGACCGACTAGCGGGACTGCAGATACGCAGTATTTT
CDR3aa: CASRPTSGTADTQYF

abundance: many
len: 14
v_gene: TRBV20-1
j_gene: TRBJ1-1
d_gene: .
CDR3nt: TGCAGTGCTAGGGTCGCGGACGGGAACACTGAAGCTTTCTTT
CDR3aa: CSARVADGNTEAFF

abundance: .
len: 14
v_gene: TRBV15
j_gene: TRBJ2-2
d_gene: .
CDR3nt: TGTGCCACCAGCAGTGGACCGTCCACCGGGGAGCTGTTTTTT
CDR3aa: CATSSGPSTGELFF

abundance: .
len: 16
v_gene: TRBV20-1
j_gene: TRBJ2-3
d_gene: TRBD2
CDR3nt: TGCAGTGCTAGAGACCGACTAGCGGGAGTCCTTAGATATCTTTATTTT
CDR3aa: CSARDRLAGVLRYLYF